This section outlines one T cell receptor beta chain sequence together with its context. This was a deep-level run. The assay was immunoSEQ multiplex PCR, and TCRdb's table has in-frame clones only and misses some. The repertoire has more than 1 million clones, 75% to 85% of them found once; the top ten carry under 0.6%. Germline values: CDR1 SGHVS, CDR2 FQNEAQ. The CDR3 totals 16 residues. Trimming removed 4 bases from V and 6 bases from J; junction bases left unmatched: 6. This entry comes from a study of shared clonotypes between healthy human individuals. Study summary: Ranging from 18 to 49 in age, donors were two women and three men.

The chain couples TRBV7-8 to TRBJ2-3; TRBD2 agrees at 14 bases. Sequenced input: memory CD4+ T cells from PBMCs. Regarding subset: CD45RA-negative fraction. The sequence was collected from a young man in good health. Some clones in this sample may be carry-over from other donors' samples. For the CDR3, the DNA is TGTGCCAGCAGCTCCAATCGACTAGCGGGAGGGGATACGCAGTATTTT. Protein sequence: CASSSNRLAGGDTQYF.